These 29 T cell receptor beta chains came from one sample sequenced in a study of T cell repertoires in ileal Crohn's disease. Here immunoSEQ multiplex PCR was the method, and the copy in TCRdb shows in-frame clones only, minus some. Of about 14,000 clones detected, over 80% appear once; the ten largest clones hold approximately 6%. Source material: ileal tissue. Every receptor here comes from an adult with Crohn's disease.

This sequence joins TRBV6-5 and TRBJ2-7; possible D gene TRBD2, 5 bases. Trimming took 5 bases from V and 6 from J, leaving 11 bases between them. This CDR3 has 12 residues. Looked up from germline, CDR1 is MNHEY and CDR2 is SVGAGI. The DNA for the CDR3 is TGTGCCAGCAGTCTCCCCCGGGGCGAGCAGTACTTC. Protein: CASSLPRGEQYF.

This chain connects TRBV9 to TRBJ2-1, with TRBD2 matching over 7 bases. CDR1 and CDR2 (germline): SGDLS, YYNGEE. The CDR3 contains 16 residues. V lost 4 bases, J lost 4 bases, and 11 bases stayed unmatched. The CDR3 protein is CASSPRSGEIYNEQFF. As DNA, the CDR3 is TGTGCCAGCAGCCCCAGGAGCGGGGAAATATACAATGAGCAGTTCTTC.

The rearrangement joins TRBV6-5 to TRBJ1-4, with 10 bases lining up with TRBD1. CDR3 length: 14 amino acids. V was pared by 1 base and J by 10 bases, with 3 bases of the junction left unmatched. From germline, CDR1 is MNHEY and CDR2 SVGAGI. The chain's CDR3 is CASSYWTGGGKLFF. CDR3 DNA sequence: TGTGCCAGCAGTTACTGGACAGGGGGTGGAAAACTGTTTTTT.

This clone was seen a few times. The chain recombines TRBV5-4 with TRBJ1-1; unclear D gene. This CDR3 region has 13 residues. V lost 2 bases and J lost 4, with 9 bases in between. The germline V gene encodes CDR1 SGHNT and CDR2 YYREEE (reference sequence). The CDR3 nucleotides are TGTGCCAGCAGCTTAACTATCGGCACTGAAGCTTTCTTT. It is translated as CASSLTIGTEAFF.

This clone occurred a few times. V usage is TRBV5-1 and J usage is TRBJ2-2; TRBD2 aligns across 8 bases. The V and J ends lost 6 bases and 4 bases, in that order; junction bases with no gene match: 8. The length of the CDR3 is 15 residues. Germline V gives CDR1 SGHRS, CDR2 YFSETQ. This CDR3 reads CASTATSGLTGELFF. DNA for the CDR3: TGCGCCAGCACCGCTACTAGCGGCCTCACCGGGGAGCTGTTTTTT.

The chain links TRBV6-4 to TRBJ2-2; tentatively, D is TRBD2 (5 bases). Trimming removed 0 bases from V and 6 bases from J, with 8 bases in between. CDR1 and CDR2 from the germline V gene are MRHNA and SNTAGT. The CDR3 loop spans 14 amino acids. CDR3 protein: CASSDSAGAGELFF. For the CDR3, the DNA is TGTGCCAGCAGTGACTCAGCCGGGGCCGGGGAGCTGTTTTTT.

V gene TRBV7-2 combines with J gene TRBJ1-5; D gene uncertain. The V end was cut by 0 bases, the J end by 5 bases, with 5 bases between. Germline CDR1 and CDR2: SGHTA and FQGNSA. The CDR3 is made up of 13 amino acids. CDR3 protein: CASSLAVDQPQHF. In DNA, the CDR3 is TGTGCCAGCAGCTTAGCGGTAGATCAGCCCCAGCATTTT.

The chain recombines TRBV9 with TRBJ2-1, with 12 bases aligning to TRBD2. The CDR3 is 14 amino acids. The junction had 6 bases not matched to a gene; V was cut back by 0 bases and J by 14 bases. Per the germline V gene, CDR1 is SGDLS and CDR2 is YYNGEE. The CDR3 loop reads CASSVVSSGGVEFF. CDR3 in DNA: TGTGCCAGCAGCGTAGTTTCTAGCGGGGGGGTGGAGTTCTTC.

A remark on this clone: An end of the junction does not agree with germline; a read error may underlie this. The chain is built from TRBV7-8 and TRBJ2-3; 11 bases map to TRBD2. This CDR3 comprises 16 residues. Per the germline V gene, CDR1 is SGHVS and CDR2 is FQNEAQ. CDR3 DNA sequence: TGTGCCAGCAGCGTAGCCCCTAGCGGGAGGCGGGATACGCAGTATTTT. It translates to CASSVAPSGRRDTQYF.

The chain links TRBV4-1 to TRBJ1-1; D is unclear. The CDR3 loop spans 14 amino acids. Germline V gives CDR1 MGHRA, CDR2 YSYEKL. Trimming removed 3 bases at V and 1 base at J, with 9 bases between. The DNA for the CDR3 is TGCGCCAGCAGCCAGGTGACACCGAACACTGAAGCTTTCTTT. Its translation: CASSQVTPNTEAFF.

The chain uses TRBV7-2 and TRBJ1-1; unclear D gene. The CDR3 sequence is 15 residues long. From germline, CDR1 is SGHTA and CDR2 FQGNSA. Trimming took 4 bases from V and 1 from J, leaving 13 bases between them. The CDR3 is CASSSRWSGNTEAFF. The CDR3 DNA reads TGTGCCAGCAGCTCCCGGTGGAGTGGGAACACTGAAGCTTTCTTT.

This clone was counted only a few times. V usage is TRBV5-1 and J usage is TRBJ2-1; 12 positions match TRBD2. This CDR3 has 14 residues. Looked up from germline, CDR1 is SGHRS and CDR2 is YFSETQ. J gave up 7 bases and V 9 bases, and 8 bases lay outside the gene matches. CDR3 DNA sequence: TGCGCCACTTCGACTAGCGGGAGTATAAATGAGCAGTTCTTC. Residues: CATSTSGSINEQFF.

This clone was seen just once. This rearrangement joins TRBV25-1 to TRBJ1-2, with D unclear. The CDR3 length is 13 residues. Trimming stripped 6 bases from V and 4 bases from J, with 12 bases between. CDR1 MGHDK and CDR2 SYGVNS come from the germline V gene. The CDR3 sequence: CASSPGLGYGYTF. The CDR3, as DNA: TGTGCCAGCAGCCCAGGATTGGGCTATGGCTACACCTTC.

This chain links TRBV12-5 with TRBJ1-1; perhaps TRBD1 as D (6 bases). V shed 0 bases and J shed 4 bases, with 18 bases lying between them. This CDR3 spans 17 amino acids. Germline CDR1 LGHNT, CDR2 FRNRAP. CDR3 sequence reads: CASGLVRGGFGGTEAFF. CDR3 coding DNA: TGTGCTAGTGGTTTGGTACGCGGGGGCTTTGGGGGCACTGAAGCTTTCTTT. Complete variable domain (other parts from reference TRBV12-5 and TRBJ1-1): DARVTQTPRHKVTEMGQEVTMRCQPILGHNTVFWYRQTMMQGLELLAYFRNRAPLDDSGMPKDRFSAEMPDATLATLKIQPSEPRDSAVYFCASGLVRGGFGGTEAFFGQGTRLTVV.

The chain joins TRBV18 to TRBJ2-7, with TRBD2 identical over 8 bases. Germline V gives CDR1 KGHSH, CDR2 LQKENI. The ends lost 3 bases at V and 0 bases at J; junction bases unmatched: 4. This CDR3 is 15 amino acids long. CDR3 sequence (DNA): TGTGCCAGCTCACCCACGAGCGGGGGCTCCTACGAGCAGTACTTC. It yields the protein CASSPTSGGSYEQYF.

The gene calls are TRBV30 and TRBJ2-5; D remains ambiguous. The CDR3 contains 13 residues. The germline V gene has CDR1 GTSNPN and CDR2 SVGIG (reference sequence). V lost 0 bases, J lost 2 bases, and 7 bases lay in between. The CDR3 loop reads CAWSVRRQETQYF. DNA of the CDR3: TGTGCCTGGAGTGTACGGCGGCAAGAGACCCAGTACTTC.

V is TRBV6-6 and J is TRBJ1-1; 7 nucleotides match TRBD1. V lost 2 bases and J lost 3; bases outside the gene matches: 0. This CDR3 spans 13 amino acids. Germline CDR1 and CDR2: MNHNY and SVGAGI (reference sequence). The CDR3 bases are TGTGCCAGCAGTTACCAGGGGGACACTGAAGCTTTCTTT. Its protein is CASSYQGDTEAFF.

V usage is TRBV19 and J usage is TRBJ2-3; 7 bases line up with TRBD2. CDR3 size: 12 residues. Germline CDR1 and CDR2: LNHDA and SQIVND (reference sequence). The CDR3 is CARTRGTDTQYF. The CDR3 DNA reads TGTGCGAGGACGCGGGGGACAGATACGCAGTATTTT.

Concerning this clone itself: One end of the junction fails to match germline, which may point to a read error. The CDR3 sequence: CASSYGTSGLNEQFF. CDR3 bases: TGTGCTAGCAGTTATGGGACTAGCGGACTCAATGAGCAGTTCTTC. The rearrangement joins TRBV6-5 to TRBJ2-1; TRBD2 aligns across 11 bases. Per the germline V gene, CDR1 is MNHEY and CDR2 is SVGAGI. CDR3 size: 15 residues.

This chain joins TRBV2 and TRBJ1-6; 7 bases match TRBD1. The V gene end was trimmed by 5 bases and the J gene end by 7 bases; junction bases not matched to a gene: 2. The CDR3 runs 13 residues. Looked up from germline, CDR1 is SNHLY and CDR2 is FYNNEI. The CDR3 DNA is TGTGCCAGCAGTCAGGGGGAGAATTCACCCCTCCACTTT. Amino acid sequence: CASSQGENSPLHF.

This clone was counted a single time. V usage is TRBV25-1 and J usage is TRBJ2-1; 8 nucleotides line up with TRBD1. The V gene's germline CDR1 is MGHDK and CDR2 SYGVNS. J lost 7 bases, V lost 6 bases, and 8 bases had no gene match. The CDR3 is 14 amino acids. CDR3 nucleotide sequence: TGTGCCAGCAGCCAACGACAGGGGTGGAATGAGCAGTTCTTC. Translation: CASSQRQGWNEQFF. Full variable domain (remainder filled in from reference TRBV25-1 and TRBJ2-1): EADIYQTPRYLVIGTGKKITLECSQTMGHDKMYWYQQDPGMELHLIHYSYGVNSTEKGDLSSESTVSRIRTEHFPLTLESARPSHTSQYLCASSQRQGWNEQFFGPGTRLTVL.

The rearrangement links TRBV18 to TRBJ2-3, with 8 bases lining up with TRBD1. J was trimmed by 5 bases and V by 6 bases; bases with no gene match: 4. The germline V gene encodes CDR1 KGHSH and CDR2 LQKENI. This CDR3 region has 13 residues. CDR3 region: CASSQGAQDTQYF. The CDR3 nucleotides are TGTGCCAGCTCTCAGGGGGCGCAAGATACGCAGTATTTT. Looking up the rest from reference TRBV18 and TRBJ2-3 gives the full variable domain: NAGVMQNPRHLVRRRGQEARLRCSPMKGHSHVYWYRQLPEEGLKFMVYLQKENIIDESGMPKERFSAEFPKEGPSILRIQQVVRGDSAAYFCASSQGAQDTQYFGPGTRLTVL.

For the CDR3, the DNA is TGCGCCAGCAGAATCGAGGCTAGCTCAGATACGCAGTATTTT. Protein product: CASRIEASSDTQYF. The chain is built from TRBV5-1 and TRBJ2-3; tentatively, D is TRBD2 (5 bases). Trimming removed 5 bases from V and 4 bases from J, with 14 bases in between. Germline V lookup: CDR1 SGHRS, CDR2 YFSETQ. CDR3 length: 14 residues.

The rearrangement joins TRBV18 to TRBJ1-1, with 7 bases lining up with TRBD1. Germline assignment: CDR1 KGHSH and CDR2 LQKENI. After removal of 6 bases from V and 1 base from J, the junction contained 14 bases not matched to a gene. The CDR3 is made up of 17 amino acids. CDR3 DNA: TGTGCCAGCTCGCAGGGACAGCAGACTCGACGGAACACTGAAGCTTTCTTT. Translated: CASSQGQQTRRNTEAFF.

The chain has TRBV7-3 and TRBJ2-1, with D perhaps TRBD2 (6 bases). Germline V CDR1 and CDR2: SGHTA, FQGTGA. This CDR3 has 15 amino acids. Trimming took off 4 bases at V and 7 bases at J, with 17 bases between the two ends. DNA of the CDR3: TGTGCCAGCAGCTCCCCGACTAGAACGGTTAATGAGCAGTTCTTC. Amino acids: CASSSPTRTVNEQFF.

This chain links TRBV5-1 with TRBJ1-3, with 7 bases fitting TRBD1. The CDR3 is made up of 14 amino acids. V shed 4 bases, J shed 0 bases, and the junction held 1 base outside the gene matches. Germline CDR1 and CDR2: SGHRS and YFSETQ. CDR3 residues: CASSRDSSGNTIYF. Written as DNA, the CDR3 is TGCGCCAGCAGCCGGGACAGCTCTGGAAACACCATATATTTT.

The genes are TRBV7-9 and TRBJ2-2; D is undetermined. The CDR3 is made up of 16 amino acids. V was trimmed by 5 bases and J by 0 bases, leaving 13 bases between them. CDR1 is SEHNR and CDR2 is FQNEAQ in the germline V gene (reference sequence). In nucleotides, the CDR3 is TGTGCCAGCAGCAGCCAACAGTTCGCGAACACCGGGGAGCTGTTTTTT. Translated, it gives CASSSQQFANTGELFF.

CDR3 nucleotide sequence: TGCAGCGTCGTTCTTCAGGGGGCTACCTACGAGCAGTACTTC. Its translation: CSVVLQGATYEQYF. The chain has TRBV29-1 and TRBJ2-7; 8 nucleotides match TRBD1. Germline values: CDR1 SQVTM, CDR2 ANQGSEA. With 6 bases clipped from V and 2 bases from J, the junction kept 9 bases outside the gene matches. This CDR3 has 14 amino acids.

The V gene is TRBV15, the J gene TRBJ1-1, with no clear D. The V end was cut by 4 bases, the J end by 0 bases, with 9 bases between. Germline loops: CDR1 LNHNV, CDR2 YYDKDF (reference sequence). The CDR3 consists of 14 residues. The DNA for the CDR3 is TGTGCCACCAGCAACGGACTGATGAACACTGAAGCTTTCTTT. Translating gives CATSNGLMNTEAFF.